The TCR beta chain described here comes from a study of OX40 agonist ivuxolimab in advanced cancers. Study at large: Each patient was given ivuxolimab into a vein every 2 weeks, at 0.01 to 10 mg/kg. People in dose escalation had one of these cancers: hepatocellular carcinoma, melanoma, renal cell or head and neck cancer. Study-wide results and limits: Individuals who were partial responders at 0.1-3.0 mg/kg had clonal expansion that ranked among the lowest. On average, CD8+ T cells showed a greater number of expanded clones than CD4+.

J gave up 5 bases and V 0 bases, and 5 bases lay outside the gene matches. Germline V lookup: CDR1 SGHRS, CDR2 YFSETQ. The CDR3 length is 15 residues. A note on this clone: Its matching antigen is unknown.

Sequenced by immunoSEQ multiplex PCR; TCRdb stores in-frame clones only, minus some. The table records fewer than 25,000 clones, around 80% of them present only once. This TCR came from an adult with an advanced solid tumor such as melanoma, head and neck, liver or kidney cancer. Sequencing was performed on CD4+ or CD8+ T cells sorted from blood, taken in a trial of the OX40 agonist ivuxolimab. The V and J genes are TRBV5-1 and TRBJ2-1; 7 bases map to TRBD2. CDR3 amino acids: CASSLVASGDNEQFF. The CDR3 DNA reads TGCGCCAGCAGCTTGGTGGCTAGCGGAGACAATGAGCAGTTCTTC.